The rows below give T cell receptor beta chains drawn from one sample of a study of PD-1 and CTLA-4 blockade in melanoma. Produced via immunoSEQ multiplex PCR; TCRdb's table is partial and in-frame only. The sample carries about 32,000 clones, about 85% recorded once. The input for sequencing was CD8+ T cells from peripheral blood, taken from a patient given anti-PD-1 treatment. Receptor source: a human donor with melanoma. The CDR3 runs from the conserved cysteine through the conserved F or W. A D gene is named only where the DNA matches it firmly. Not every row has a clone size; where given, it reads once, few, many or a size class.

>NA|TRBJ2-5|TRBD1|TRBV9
TGTGCCAGCAGCGTAGAGGGGGCAGATCAAGAGACCCAGTACTTC
CASSVEGADQETQYF
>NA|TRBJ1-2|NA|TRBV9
TGTGCCACCCGGGGGCGGGATGGCTACACCTTC
CATRGRDGYTF
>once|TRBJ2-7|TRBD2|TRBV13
TGTGCCAGCAGCCCTGGCGGGGGAACCTACGAGCAGTACTTC
CASSPGGGTYEQYF
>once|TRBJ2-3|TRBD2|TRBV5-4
TGTGCCAGCAGCCCAAAAGCGGGGGCGGGGGATACGCAGTATTTT
CASSPKAGAGDTQYF
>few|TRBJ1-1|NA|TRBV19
TGTGCCAGTAGGACCAGAGGGCCCACTGAAGCTTTCTTT
CASRTRGPTEAFF
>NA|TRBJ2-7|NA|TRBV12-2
TGTGCAAGTCGCTTAGCGGACAGGACCACCTACGAGCAGTACTTC
CASRLADRTTYEQYF
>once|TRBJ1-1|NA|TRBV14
TGTGCCAGCAGCCAAGCTGAAGGTTCTGAAGCTTTCTTT
CASSQAEGSEAFF
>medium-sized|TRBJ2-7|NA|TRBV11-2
TGTGCCAGCAGCTTAGCGACCTACGAGCAGTACTTC
CASSLATYEQYF
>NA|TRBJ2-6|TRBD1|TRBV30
TGTGCCTGGAGTGAGACAGGGGCCGGGGCCAACGTCCTGACTTTC
CAWSETGAGANVLTF
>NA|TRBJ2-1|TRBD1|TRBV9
TGTGCCAGCAGCGTGACAGGGGGGAGCTCCTACAATGAGCAGTTCTTC
CASSVTGGSSYNEQFF
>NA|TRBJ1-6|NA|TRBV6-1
TGTGCCAGCAGTGAGTCTGCGGGAAATAATTCACCCCTCCACTTT
CASSESAGNNSPLHF
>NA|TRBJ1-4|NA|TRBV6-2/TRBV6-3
TGTGCCAGCAGTTACGGGGAAAAACTGTTTTTT
CASSYGEKLFF
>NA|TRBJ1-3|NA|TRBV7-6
TGTGCCAGCAGCCCCGGGGCGGACTCGTCGGGAAACACCATATATTTT
CASSPGADSSGNTIYF
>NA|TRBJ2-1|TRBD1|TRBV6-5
TGTGCCAGCAGTTCCGAAGGGACAGGGCTTTACGATGAGCAGTTCTTC
CASSSEGTGLYDEQFF
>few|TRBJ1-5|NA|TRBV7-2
TGTGCCAGCAGCGACCCAGGGGTTTATCAGCCCCAGCATTTT
CASSDPGVYQPQHF
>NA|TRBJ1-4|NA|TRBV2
TGTGCCAGCAGTGTAGACAGCGCCTGGGAAAAACTGTTTTTT
CASSVDSAWEKLFF
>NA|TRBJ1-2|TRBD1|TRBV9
TGTGCCAGCAGCCCGGACAGGGATGGCTACACCTTC
CASSPDRDGYTF
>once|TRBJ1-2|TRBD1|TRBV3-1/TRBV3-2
TGTGCCAGCAGCGAAGAAACAGACAGGGCCCATGGCTACACCTTC
CASSEETDRAHGYTF
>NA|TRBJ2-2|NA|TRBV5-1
TGCGCCAGCAGCTTGGCCGAGCCAGGGTTTCGCACCGGGGAGCTGTTTTTT
CASSLAEPGFRTGELFF
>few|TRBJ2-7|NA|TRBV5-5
TGTGCCAGCAGCTTGGAGTGGCAGGGCCTCGCAGGTGACGAGCAGTACTTC
CASSLEWQGLAGDEQYF